The 27 T cell receptor beta chains below all came from one sample that was sequenced in a study of cytomegalovirus exposure and HLA in healthy donors. Both 60 Vbeta primers and 13 Jbeta primers went into the PCR. Some clones are missing from TCRdb's copy, which holds only in-frame ones; the method was immunoSEQ multiplex PCR. The sample includes some 200,000 clones, approximately 80% of them seen just once. The sequenced sample consisted of PBMCs. The receptors come from a boy aged 10-17 years in good health and CMV-seronegative.

In the case of this clone: Distinct nucleotide sequences in the sample also encode this CDR3. CDR3 nucleotide sequence: TGTGCCAGCAGTACAGGGGGCATATACGAGCAGTACTTC. Its protein product is CASSTGGIYEQYF. V usage is TRBV27 and J usage is TRBJ2-7; TRBD1 matches at 9 bases. With 5 bases clipped from V and 4 bases from J, the junction kept 3 bases outside the gene matches. Germline V lookup: CDR1 MNHEY, CDR2 SMNVEV (reference sequence). This CDR3 region has 13 residues.

The CDR3 reads CASSQVSTAGGTEQFF. The CDR3 region has the DNA TGCGCCAGCAGCCAAGTTTCGACAGCGGGGGGGACTGAGCAGTTCTTC. The chain uses TRBV4-1 and TRBJ2-1; 10 bases line up with TRBD2. The CDR3 covers 16 residues. The germline gives CDR1 MGHRA, CDR2 YSYEKL. V gave up 1 base and J gave up 9 bases; unmatched junction bases: 9.

This clone was counted a single time. The chain combines TRBV23-1 with TRBJ2-7; 9 positions agree with TRBD2. TRBV23-1 is noted as an ORF with a role that remains uncertain. V lost 4 bases and J lost 4; bases outside the gene matches: 5. The CDR3 sequence is 14 residues long. CDR3 bases: TGCGCCAGCAGTCCGAGCGGGAGGTCTTACGAGCAGTACTTC. This codes for CASSPSGRSYEQYF.

In nucleotides, the CDR3 is TGTGCCAGCAGCTTGGAACTAGCGAGAGGGAATGAGCAGTTCTTC. Translated: CASSLELARGNEQFF. The chain recombines TRBV5-4 with TRBJ2-1, with TRBD2 identical over 7 bases. This CDR3 comprises 15 residues. Germline CDR1 and CDR2: SGHNT and YYREEE (reference sequence). With 0 bases clipped from V and 7 bases from J, the junction kept 7 bases outside the gene matches.

This clone is a singleton in its sample. This chain connects TRBV29-1 to TRBJ1-5, with TRBD1 matching 10 bases. Germline CDR1 reads SQVTM; CDR2 reads ANQGSEA. The V segment lost 6 bases and the J segment 1 base; nucleotides outside the gene matches: 3. This CDR3 has 14 amino acids. The CDR3 DNA follows: TGCAGCGTCCAGGACAGGGGGAGCAATCAGCCCCAGCATTTT. Its translation is CSVQDRGSNQPQHF. Full variable domain (rest looked up from reference TRBV29-1 and TRBJ1-5): SAVISQKPSRDICQRGTSLTIQCQVDSQVTMMFWYRQQPGQSLTLIATANQGSEATYESGFVIDKFPISRPNLTFSTLTVSNMSPEDSSIYLCSVQDRGSNQPQHFGDGTRLSIL.

The genes are TRBV10-2 and TRBJ1-6; a weak D match, TRBD1 (5 bases). CDR1 and CDR2 (germline): WSHSY, SAAADI. Trimming stripped 6 bases from V and 7 bases from J, with 13 bases between. The CDR3 contains 14 residues. CDR3 in DNA: TGCGCCAGCAGGGCTACCAGGGAAAATTCACCCCTCCACTTT. It yields the protein CASRATRENSPLHF.

The chain joins TRBV7-2 to TRBJ2-4, with 8 bases aligning to TRBD2. CDR1 SGHTA and CDR2 FQGNSA come from the germline V gene. The CDR3 is 17 residues long. The V segment lost 5 bases and the J segment 3 bases; nucleotides outside the gene matches: 12. Here the CDR3 DNA reads TGTGCCAGCAGCCCCGGGGGTCCGGGAGGGGGCAAAAACATTCAGTACTTC. Its protein is CASSPGGPGGGKNIQYF.

This chain connects TRBV6-5 to TRBJ1-2; 8 bases fit TRBD1. This CDR3 has 16 residues. V shed 2 bases, J shed 7 bases, and the junction held 12 bases outside the gene matches. The germline V gene encodes CDR1 MNHEY and CDR2 SVGAGI. CDR3 in amino acids: CASSYRQGSFDLGYTF. The DNA of the CDR3 is TGTGCCAGCAGTTACCGACAGGGGTCTTTTGATCTTGGCTACACCTTC.

The chain recombines TRBV7-2 with TRBJ1-1; D is ambiguous. V lost 3 bases and J 5 bases, leaving 10 bases between the germline ends. The CDR3 loop spans 13 amino acids. Looked up from germline, CDR1 is SGHTA and CDR2 is FQGNSA. In DNA, the CDR3 is TGTGCCAGCAGCTTCGCGCCTGTTACTGAAGCTTTCTTT. It is translated as CASSFAPVTEAFF.

The chain is built from TRBV11-3 and TRBJ2-7, with TRBD1 matching 8 bases. V shed 5 bases and J 0 bases; nucleotides not matched to a gene: 6. The CDR3 contains 15 residues. Per the germline V gene, CDR1 is SGHNT and CDR2 is YENEEA. The CDR3 bases are TGTGCCAGCAGCCCCAGGACAGGGCGCTCCTACGAGCAGTACTTC. The encoded protein is CASSPRTGRSYEQYF.

The chain uses TRBV11-2 and TRBJ2-2; TRBD2 matches at 8 bases. The trim removed 5 bases at V and 5 bases at J, leaving 7 bases unmatched. The germline V gene encodes CDR1 SGHAT and CDR2 FQNNGV. The CDR3 has 15 residues. The CDR3 region is CASSTQSGSTGELFF. CDR3 nucleotide sequence: TGTGCCAGCAGCACCCAAAGCGGGAGTACCGGGGAGCTGTTTTTT.

The chain uses TRBV4-3 and TRBJ1-1, with a possible D match to TRBD1 (6 bases). CDR3 length equals 15 residues. CDR1 is LGHNA, CDR2 YSLEER, per germline. Trimming removed 4 bases from V and 3 bases from J, with 15 bases in between. Here the CDR3 DNA reads TGCGCCAGCAGCCGTAACACAGGGAAGGACACTGAAGCTTTCTTT. Encoded protein: CASSRNTGKDTEAFF.

This sequence joins TRBV6-5 and TRBJ2-7; the match to TRBD1 covers 8 bases. The CDR3 contains 15 residues. J was trimmed by 5 bases and V by 0 bases; bases with no gene match: 6. Germline V CDR1 and CDR2: MNHEY, SVGAGI. CDR3 protein: CASSYSYRGTNEQYF. In DNA form, the CDR3 reads TGTGCCAGCAGTTACTCGTACAGGGGGACCAACGAGCAGTACTTC.

The CDR3 reads CASSLTGGEYVGKLFF. The CDR3 bases are TGCGCCAGCAGCCTGACAGGGGGCGAGTATGTCGGAAAACTGTTTTTT. The chain couples TRBV5-1 to TRBJ1-4; the match to TRBD1 covers 10 bases. Germline V lookup: CDR1 SGHRS, CDR2 YFSETQ. J was trimmed by 10 bases and V by 4 bases; bases with no gene match: 13. The CDR3 is 16 residues long. Drawing the rest from reference TRBV5-1 and TRBJ1-4, the complete variable domain is KAGVTQTPRYLIKTRGQQVTLSCSPISGHRSVSWYQQTPGQGLQFLFEYFSETQRNKGNFPGRFSGRQFSNSRSEMNVSTLELGDSALYLCASSLTGGEYVGKLFFGSGTQLSVL.

This sequence joins TRBV9 and TRBJ1-3, with D perhaps TRBD1 (6 bases). The V gene lost 0 bases and the J gene lost 3 bases, with 16 bases spanning the gap. In germline, CDR1 is SGDLS, CDR2 YYNGEE. There are 17 residues in the CDR3. The CDR3 sequence: CASSVGGGRIFGNTIYF. CDR3 DNA: TGTGCCAGCAGCGTAGGGGGGGGGCGAATCTTTGGAAACACCATATATTTT.

V and J are TRBV19 and TRBJ1-3, with D possibly being TRBD1 (5 bases). The V gene's germline CDR1 is LNHDA and CDR2 SQIVND (reference sequence). V was cut by 5 bases and J by 7 bases, with 15 bases left in between. This CDR3 comprises 14 residues. For the CDR3, the DNA is TGTGCCAGTAGTCCCCGACTGGAGGGGAACACCATATATTTT. It is translated as CASSPRLEGNTIYF. Using reference TRBV19 and TRBJ1-3 for the parts outside the CDR3, the full variable domain is DGGITQSPKYLFRKEGQNVTLSCEQNLNHDAMYWYRQDPGQGLRLIYYSQIVNDFQKGDIAEGYSVSREKKESFPLTVTSAQKNPTAFYLCASSPRLEGNTIYFGEGSWLTVV.

This clone was found a few times. This chain links TRBV11-2 with TRBJ2-6; D may be TRBD2 (6 bases). Trimming pared 8 bases from V and 0 bases from J, leaving 14 bases between. Germline CDR1 SGHAT, CDR2 FQNNGV. This CDR3 has 16 amino acids. CDR3 region: CASFRRVFSGANVLTF. CDR3 DNA sequence: TGTGCCAGCTTCCGGAGGGTATTCTCTGGGGCCAACGTCCTGACTTTC.

J is TRBJ1-1 and V is TRBV6-5; D is uncertain. The CDR3 loop spans 15 amino acids. Germline-derived CDR1 and CDR2 are MNHEY and SVGAGI. V lost 0 bases and J lost 1, with 9 bases in between. The CDR3 sequence: CASSYSWQENTEAFF. CDR3 coding DNA: TGTGCCAGCAGTTACTCATGGCAGGAGAACACTGAAGCTTTCTTT.

This chain links TRBV5-1 with TRBJ1-1; TRBD1 aligns across 7 bases. Trimming took 0 bases from V and 0 from J; bases not matched to a gene: 5. Germline values: CDR1 SGHRS, CDR2 YFSETQ. The CDR3 loop spans 16 amino acids. CDR3 coding DNA: TGCGCCAGCAGCTTGGCCGACAGGGCTATGAACACTGAAGCTTTCTTT. As protein: CASSLADRAMNTEAFF.

The V and J genes are TRBV5-1 and TRBJ1-1, with 9 bases aligning to TRBD1. Germline values: CDR1 SGHRS, CDR2 YFSETQ. The J segment lost 4 bases and the V segment lost 0 bases, leaving 1 base of the junction unmatched. The CDR3 covers 14 residues. DNA of the CDR3: TGCGCCAGCAGCTTGGAGGGACAGGGCACTGAAGCTTTCTTT. It specifies CASSLEGQGTEAFF.

This clone appeared a single time. The V gene is TRBV5-4, the J gene TRBJ2-4, with 8 bases aligning to TRBD2. The CDR3 runs to 12 residues. The trim removed 7 bases at V and 5 bases at J, leaving 2 bases unmatched. From germline, CDR1 is SGHNT and CDR2 YYREEE (reference sequence). The CDR3 spells CASAGRENIQYF. Written as DNA, the CDR3 is TGTGCCAGCGCCGGGAGGGAAAACATTCAGTACTTC.

The chain joins TRBV5-1 to TRBJ2-3; D is undetermined. The CDR3 covers 14 residues. Germline CDR1 is SGHRS and CDR2 is YFSETQ. V lost 2 bases and J lost 0, with 7 bases in between. The CDR3 DNA reads as TGCGCCAGCAGCTTTACGGTTAGCACAGATACGCAGTATTTT. It yields the protein CASSFTVSTDTQYF.

This chain joins TRBV5-1 and TRBJ1-2; tentative D call: TRBD1 (6 bases). Trimming took off 0 bases at V and 4 bases at J, with 13 bases between the two ends. This CDR3 has 15 residues. CDR1 is SGHRS and CDR2 is YFSETQ in the germline V gene. The chain's CDR3 is CASSLEQGTIYGYTF. CDR3 sequence (DNA): TGCGCCAGCAGCTTGGAGCAGGGGACAATCTATGGCTACACCTTC.

V is TRBV4-1 and J is TRBJ2-7; 8 bases fit TRBD1. The CDR3 is 15 residues long. Germline trimming cut 4 bases from V and 7 bases from J; bases unmatched to any gene: 12. The germline CDR1 and CDR2 sequences are MGHRA and YSYEKL. CDR3 sequence: CASSPVSPGGGEQYF. Written as DNA, the CDR3 is TGCGCCAGCAGCCCCGTATCTCCAGGGGGCGGTGAGCAGTACTTC.

This clone was counted only a few times. The J gene is TRBJ2-3, the V gene TRBV11-2; D perhaps matches TRBD1 (6 bases). The CDR3 is made up of 14 amino acids. From germline, CDR1 is SGHAT and CDR2 FQNNGV. The ends were cut back, 1 base at V and 8 bases at J, with 13 bases in the middle. The DNA of the CDR3 is TGTGCCAGCAGCTTAGGGGTGGACAGCCCTACGCAGTATTTT. This encodes CASSLGVDSPTQYF. Based on the CDR3 plus reference TRBV11-2 and TRBJ2-3, the full variable domain is EAGVAQSPRYKIIEKRQSVAFWCNPISGHATLYWYQQILGQGPKLLIQFQNNGVVDDSQLPKDRFSAERLKGVDSTLKIQPAKLEDSAVYLCASSLGVDSPTQYFGPGTRLTVL.

CDR3 sequence: CASSQSPGRSYEQYF. DNA of the CDR3: TGCGCCAGCAGCCAATCCCCGGGTCGCTCCTACGAGCAGTACTTC. The chain carries TRBV4-1 and TRBJ2-7; the D is unclear. With 2 bases removed from V and 0 bases from J, the gap between germline ends came to 11 bases. The CDR3 totals 15 residues. Germline values: CDR1 MGHRA, CDR2 YSYEKL.

The chain is built from TRBV19 and TRBJ2-1; TRBD2 agrees at 13 bases. There are 17 residues in the CDR3. Trimming took 4 bases from V and 9 from J; bases not matched to a gene: 12. Germline V CDR1 and CDR2: LNHDA, SQIVND (reference sequence). CDR3 residues: CASSTMTSGGPGGEQFF. CDR3 nucleotide sequence: TGTGCCAGTAGTACTATGACTAGCGGGGGGCCCGGAGGTGAGCAGTTCTTC. Based on the CDR3 plus reference TRBV19 and TRBJ2-1, the full variable domain is DGGITQSPKYLFRKEGQNVTLSCEQNLNHDAMYWYRQDPGQGLRLIYYSQIVNDFQKGDIAEGYSVSREKKESFPLTVTSAQKNPTAFYLCASSTMTSGGPGGEQFFGPGTRLTVL.